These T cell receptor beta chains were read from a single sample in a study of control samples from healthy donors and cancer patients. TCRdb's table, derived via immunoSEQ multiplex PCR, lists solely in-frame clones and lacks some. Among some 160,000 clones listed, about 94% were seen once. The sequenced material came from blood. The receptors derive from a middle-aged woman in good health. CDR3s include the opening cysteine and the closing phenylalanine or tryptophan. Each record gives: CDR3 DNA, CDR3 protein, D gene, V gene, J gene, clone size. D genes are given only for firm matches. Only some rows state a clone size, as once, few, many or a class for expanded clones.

CDR3nt: TGTGCCAGTAGTATGCGAGGGCATGGCTACACCTTC
CDR3aa: CASSMRGHGYTF
d_gene: -
v_gene: TRBV19
j_gene: TRBJ1-2
abundance: -

CDR3nt: TGTGCCAGCAGCGTCACCGGTAGTGGAAACACCATATATTTT
CDR3aa: CASSVTGSGNTIYF
d_gene: -
v_gene: TRBV9
j_gene: TRBJ1-3
abundance: -

CDR3nt: TGTGCCAGCAGTTACTCTTTATCCTATGGCTACACCTTC
CDR3aa: CASSYSLSYGYTF
d_gene: -
v_gene: TRBV6-2/TRBV6-3
j_gene: TRBJ1-2
abundance: -

CDR3nt: TGTGCCACCAGCAGAGATTGGGTAGCAACTAATGAAAAACTGTTTTTT
CDR3aa: CATSRDWVATNEKLFF
d_gene: -
v_gene: TRBV15
j_gene: TRBJ1-4
abundance: -

CDR3nt: TGTGCCAGCAGCCCCTGGGGACAGGAGTACCGACTGTTTTTT
CDR3aa: CASSPWGQEYRLFF
d_gene: TRBD1
v_gene: TRBV5-5
j_gene: TRBJ1-4
abundance: -

CDR3nt: TGTGCCAGTACCCCGATTGCCGCAGGATCGGGAGATACGCAGTATTTT
CDR3aa: CASTPIAAGSGDTQYF
d_gene: -
v_gene: TRBV19
j_gene: TRBJ2-3
abundance: -

CDR3nt: TGCGCCAGCAGCCAAGATATTAACACCGGGGAGCTGTTTTTT
CDR3aa: CASSQDINTGELFF
d_gene: -
v_gene: TRBV4-3
j_gene: TRBJ2-2
abundance: -

CDR3nt: TGTGCCAGCAGCCAAGATGCAGGGGAGTTGAACACCATATATTTT
CDR3aa: CASSQDAGELNTIYF
d_gene: -
v_gene: TRBV4-2
j_gene: TRBJ1-3
abundance: -

CDR3nt: TGTGCCAGCAGCCCGTGGGTGGACCGGGGGACTGAAGCTTTCTTT
CDR3aa: CASSPWVDRGTEAFF
d_gene: -
v_gene: TRBV5-4
j_gene: TRBJ1-1
abundance: -

CDR3nt: TGCGCCAGCGGAAGACAGGGTGGGACTGAAGCTTTCTTT
CDR3aa: CASGRQGGTEAFF
d_gene: TRBD1
v_gene: TRBV5-1
j_gene: TRBJ1-1
abundance: -

CDR3nt: TGTGCCAGCAGCCAGCAGGGGGCTCACACCGGGGAGCTGTTTTTT
CDR3aa: CASSQQGAHTGELFF
d_gene: TRBD1
v_gene: TRBV7-3
j_gene: TRBJ2-2
abundance: -

CDR3nt: TGTGCCAGCAGCGCTGCACAGCCTAACTATGGCTACACCTTC
CDR3aa: CASSAAQPNYGYTF
d_gene: -
v_gene: TRBV9
j_gene: TRBJ1-2
abundance: once

CDR3nt: TGCGCCAGCAGCCATACCGGGACAGGGACTGAAGCTTTCTTT
CDR3aa: CASSHTGTGTEAFF
d_gene: TRBD1
v_gene: TRBV4-1
j_gene: TRBJ1-1
abundance: -

CDR3nt: TGTGCCAGCAGCGGGCCTGTAAGGAACACTGAAGCTTTCTTT
CDR3aa: CASSGPVRNTEAFF
d_gene: -
v_gene: TRBV6-5
j_gene: TRBJ1-1
abundance: -

CDR3nt: TGTGCCAGCAGTTACACGACAGGGGGCGCGATGGGTGGCTACACCTTC
CDR3aa: CASSYTTGGAMGGYTF
d_gene: TRBD1
v_gene: TRBV6-5
j_gene: TRBJ1-2
abundance: -

CDR3nt: TGTGCCAGCAGTGACCCAGGGGGATGGGAAGCTTTCTTT
CDR3aa: CASSDPGGWEAFF
d_gene: TRBD1
v_gene: TRBV12-3/TRBV12-4
j_gene: TRBJ1-1
abundance: once

CDR3nt: TGTGCCAGCAGGGAACAGGGTCACGTCTATGGCTACACCTTC
CDR3aa: CASREQGHVYGYTF
d_gene: -
v_gene: TRBV2
j_gene: TRBJ1-2
abundance: -

CDR3nt: TGCAGCGGGTACACAGGGGGCAGGGAGACCCAGTACTTC
CDR3aa: CSGYTGGRETQYF
d_gene: TRBD1
v_gene: TRBV29-1
j_gene: TRBJ2-5
abundance: -

CDR3nt: TGTGCCAGCAGTCGCGCCGGCGAGCAGTACTTC
CDR3aa: CASSRAGEQYF
d_gene: -
v_gene: TRBV6-5
j_gene: TRBJ2-7
abundance: -

CDR3nt: TGTGCCAGCAGCTTCTTGGGGGGCACTGAAGCTTTCTTT
CDR3aa: CASSFLGGTEAFF
d_gene: -
v_gene: TRBV7-2
j_gene: TRBJ1-1
abundance: -

CDR3nt: TGTGCCAGCACCCTAACTGGGGCTAGCGGGCCCTCGTTTCGCACAGATACGCAGTATTTT
CDR3aa: CASTLTGASGPSFRTDTQYF
d_gene: TRBD2
v_gene: TRBV2
j_gene: TRBJ2-3
abundance: -

CDR3nt: TGTGCCAGCAGTGACTCGAGTAGTCCATCGGCCGGCTACACCTTC
CDR3aa: CASSDSSSPSAGYTF
d_gene: -
v_gene: TRBV6-4
j_gene: TRBJ1-2
abundance: -

CDR3nt: TGTGCCAGCAGGGTTACAGGGGAGGAGGGCTACACCTTC
CDR3aa: CASRVTGEEGYTF
d_gene: TRBD1
v_gene: TRBV6-5
j_gene: TRBJ1-2
abundance: -

CDR3nt: TGTGCCAGCAGCCCCCCGAGACTAGGCGTTTCTCTCCACGAGCAGTACTTC
CDR3aa: CASSPPRLGVSLHEQYF
d_gene: -
v_gene: TRBV25-1
j_gene: TRBJ2-7
abundance: -

CDR3nt: TGTGCCAGTAGTATAGCGCCAGGAACCTACAATGAGCAGTTCTTC
CDR3aa: CASSIAPGTYNEQFF
d_gene: -
v_gene: TRBV19
j_gene: TRBJ2-1
abundance: -

CDR3nt: TGTGCCACCAGTGAACGGGACGGCGAGACCCAGTACTTC
CDR3aa: CATSERDGETQYF
d_gene: -
v_gene: TRBV24-1
j_gene: TRBJ2-5
abundance: -

CDR3nt: TGTGCCAGCAGTTTAGCGGATGGCTACACCTTC
CDR3aa: CASSLADGYTF
d_gene: -
v_gene: TRBV12-3/TRBV12-4
j_gene: TRBJ1-2
abundance: -

CDR3nt: TGTGCCAGCAGCTCTAGCGGGGGGGCGAATGAGCAGTTCTTC
CDR3aa: CASSSSGGANEQFF
d_gene: TRBD2
v_gene: TRBV7-3
j_gene: TRBJ2-1
abundance: -

CDR3nt: TGTGCCAGCAGCTCCAAGTGGGGGGGTGAAGCTTTCTTT
CDR3aa: CASSSKWGGEAFF
d_gene: -
v_gene: TRBV7-9
j_gene: TRBJ1-1
abundance: -

CDR3nt: TGTGCCAGCAGCGTCCAACTAGCGGCAGATACGCAGTATTTT
CDR3aa: CASSVQLAADTQYF
d_gene: TRBD2
v_gene: TRBV9
j_gene: TRBJ2-3
abundance: -

CDR3nt: TGTGCCAGCAGTTTAAGTCCCACAGGGATAACTGAAGCTTTCTTT
CDR3aa: CASSLSPTGITEAFF
d_gene: -
v_gene: TRBV27
j_gene: TRBJ1-1
abundance: -

CDR3nt: TGTGCCAGCAGCGTAGTTAATGGATTCAAAGAAGCTTTCTTT
CDR3aa: CASSVVNGFKEAFF
d_gene: -
v_gene: TRBV9
j_gene: TRBJ1-1
abundance: -

CDR3nt: TGTGCCAGCAGCCAAGGAACAGGACCATACGAGCAGTACTTC
CDR3aa: CASSQGTGPYEQYF
d_gene: -
v_gene: TRBV14
j_gene: TRBJ2-7
abundance: -